A selection of T cell receptor beta chains follows, all from one sample in a study of CD8 T cells in ankylosing spondylitis. TCRdb fed the 5' RACE reads into MiXCR, producing one record per CDR3 protein. This table has about 140,000 distinct CDR3 sequences, more than 7% appearing once. Sequenced: synovial fluid, either unsorted or a sorted T cell fraction (not recorded which). The receptors here all came from a male donor with ankylosing spondylitis. Both conserved end residues are trimmed from each CDR3. D genes are given only for firm matches.

>NA|TRBV15|TRBJ1-5
ATSVRGQPQH
>NA|TRBV19|TRBJ1-1
ASTSSGRLNTEAF
>NA|TRBV12-3/TRBV12-4|TRBJ2-7
ASSNLYDSYEQY
>NA|TRBV28|TRBJ1-2
ASSYPGATGQREGYT
>NA|TRBV20-1|TRBJ2-7
SAPGLGAYEQY
>NA|TRBV24-1|TRBJ2-5
ATSGPGRETQY
>NA|TRBV7-2|TRBJ2-3
ASSPYTSSTDTQY
>NA|TRBV7-2|TRBJ1-2
ASSLAGLGPYGYT
>TRBD1|TRBV11-2|TRBJ1-2
ASSLGEGARNYGYT
>NA|TRBV12-3/TRBV12-4|TRBJ2-1
ASSPMGEEQF
>NA|TRBV28|TRBJ2-7
ASSLDSYYEQY
>NA|TRBV20-1|TRBJ2-5
SAGHWGETQY
>TRBD2|TRBV18|TRBJ2-7
ASSWTSGSYEQY
>NA|TRBV18|TRBJ2-7
ASSRRSDSYEQY
>NA|TRBV2|TRBJ1-2
ASVRLDGAYGYT
>NA|TRBV20-1|TRBJ1-2
SARDTRRSYGYT
>TRBD1|TRBV10-2|TRBJ1-4
ASRGGTARGLR
>TRBD2|TRBV4-2|TRBJ2-1
ASSQVGSGGAKNEQF
>NA|TRBV6-1|TRBJ1-5
ASSERPGGQPQH
>TRBD2|TRBV24-1|TRBJ2-1
ATSDPGLAGSEQF
>NA|TRBV5-1|TRBJ1-1
ASSLMGNTEAF
>TRBD1|TRBV11-1|TRBJ1-2
ASSQPGTGSNNYGYT